The TCR beta chain under discussion was sequenced for a study of blood T cell repertoires in COVID-19. Background on the study: COVID-19 samples from acute and convalescent phases originated in the United States, Italy and Spain. PBMCs, B-cell-depleted T cells, or T cells were the source of the cDNA or gDNA that made up the material.

This clone was seen a single time. In the original processing: Estimation of nucleated cell counts was performed using reference gene primer amplification. Sequencing was performed with immunoSEQ multiplex PCR; in TCRdb, only in-frame clones are kept and a portion is missing. The V and J calls and clone size were taken over from that table, and D and trimming were inferred from the DNA. The sample records around 220,000 clones, approximately 86% being singletons. V dropped 6 bases and J dropped 10; count of bases not matched to a gene: 12. The germline V gene has CDR1 MNHEY and CDR2 SVGAGI. This CDR3 has 15 residues.

The clonotype comes from a woman over 75 with active or convalescent COVID-19. The specimen was peripheral blood. The chain joins TRBV6-5 to TRBJ1-6; 7 positions match TRBD1. The CDR3: CASSRYTGVRSPLHF. The CDR3 nucleotides read TGTGCCAGCAGCCGCTATACAGGGGTCCGGTCACCCCTCCACTTT.